Listed here are 21 T cell receptor beta chains from one sample, sequenced in a study of early T cells in non-severe SARS-CoV-2 infection. TCRdb re-derived calls from the 5' RACE reads in MiXCR, one entry per CDR3 protein. The sample lists more than 60,000 distinct CDR3 sequences, around 12% occurring once. The sample in question was whole blood, obtained at baseline. These receptors all stem from an adult who was a healthcare worker with PCR-confirmed SARS-CoV-2 infection or an uninfected control (not recorded which). The donor label of this sample is uncertain.

The CDR3 here is CASSQSNEQFF. The CDR3 DNA is TGTGCCAGCAGCCAAAGCAATGAGCAGTTCTTC. The chain recombines TRBV14 with TRBJ2-1; unclear D gene. Germline V gene sequence: CDR1 SGHDN, CDR2 FVKESK. The length of the CDR3 is 11 residues. Trimming left V 2 bases short and J 6 bases short, with 2 bases between.

This clonotype occurred a few times. The chain combines TRBV6-6 with TRBJ1-2; TRBD1 matches 9 bases. Unmatched junction bases numbered 1, after V lost 6 bases and J lost 2 bases. The CDR3 extends over 13 amino acids. The V gene's germline CDR1 is MNHNY and CDR2 SVGAGI (reference sequence). In DNA form, the CDR3 reads TGTGCCAGCAGACAGGGGGCCAACTATGGCTACACCTTC. Encoded protein: CASRQGANYGYTF.

This chain joins TRBV27 and TRBJ2-1; the D is unclear. This CDR3 spans 15 amino acids. Germline CDR1 reads MNHEY; CDR2 reads SMNVEV (reference sequence). V lost 6 bases to trimming and J lost 2 bases, with 14 bases between them. CDR3 coding DNA: TGTGCCAGCAGACAGCCAGGTCCTCCCTACAATGAGCAGTTCTTC. This gives the protein CASRQPGPPYNEQFF.

This clonotype was recorded at least ten times. The V gene is TRBV10-3, the J gene TRBJ2-1, with TRBD1 matching 7 bases. CDR3 size: 15 residues. V was clipped by 3 bases and J by 8 bases; unmatched bases: 10. From germline, CDR1 is ENHRY and CDR2 SYGVKD. This CDR3 reads CAISDPKQGQDEQFF. The DNA for the CDR3 is TGTGCCATCAGTGACCCCAAACAGGGGCAGGATGAGCAGTTCTTC.

This clonotype occurred a few times. The chain uses TRBV7-2 and TRBJ2-3; no firm D call. The V gene's germline CDR1 is SGHTA and CDR2 FQGNSA. V was cut by 5 bases and J by 2 bases, with 5 bases left in between. CDR3 length: 12 amino acids. The CDR3 nucleotides read TGTGCCAGCAGCACAGACACAGATACGCAGTATTTT. Translated, it gives CASSTDTDTQYF. Using reference TRBV7-2 and TRBJ2-3 for the parts outside the CDR3, the full variable domain is GAGVSQSPSNKVTEKGKDVELRCDPISGHTALYWYRQSLGQGLEFLIYFQGNSAPDKSGLPSDRFSAERTGGSVSTLTIQRTQQEDSAVYLCASSTDTDTQYFGPGTRLTVL.

V is TRBV7-2 and J is TRBJ2-5, with a possible D match to TRBD2 (5 bases). CDR1 and CDR2 (germline): SGHTA, FQGNSA. The length of the CDR3 is 15 residues. Trimming took 1 base from V and 0 from J, leaving 9 bases between them. CDR3 loop: CASSLVGEDQETQYF. DNA for the CDR3: TGTGCCAGCAGCTTAGTCGGGGAAGACCAAGAGACCCAGTACTTC. Looking up the rest from reference TRBV7-2 and TRBJ2-5 gives the full variable domain: GAGVSQSPSNKVTEKGKDVELRCDPISGHTALYWYRQSLGQGLEFLIYFQGNSAPDKSGLPSDRFSAERTGGSVSTLTIQRTQQEDSAVYLCASSLVGEDQETQYFGPGTRLLVL.

CDR3 region: CASSFGTGNQPQHF. For the CDR3, the DNA is TGTGCCAGCAGCTTTGGGACAGGCAATCAGCCCCAGCATTTT. The rearrangement uses TRBV7-9 and TRBJ1-5; 7 nucleotides agree with TRBD1. This CDR3 is 14 amino acids long. Germline-derived CDR1 and CDR2 are SEHNR and FQNEAQ (reference sequence). V was clipped by 3 bases and J by 2 bases; unmatched bases: 1.

The table lists this clonotype with many counts. The V gene is TRBV11-2, the J gene TRBJ1-5; D might be TRBD1 (5 bases). The germline gives CDR1 SGHAT, CDR2 FQNNGV. This CDR3 contains 13 residues. V lost 1 base and J lost 9, with 10 bases in between. The chain's CDR3 is CASSLAGNGPQHF. The CDR3 DNA follows: TGTGCCAGCAGCTTAGCAGGGAATGGGCCCCAGCATTTT.

The genes are TRBV7-8 and TRBJ2-5; D call uncertain. The CDR3 totals 12 residues. The V gene's germline CDR1 is SGHVS and CDR2 FQNEAQ. Trimming cost V 5 bases and J 5 bases, with 9 bases left between them. CDR3 sequence: CASSGSWETQYF. The CDR3 nucleotides are TGTGCCAGCAGCGGCAGCTGGGAGACCCAGTACTTC.

The V call is TRBV12-3 or TRBV12-4, the J call TRBJ2-7; D is possibly TRBD1 (6 bases). Trimming cost V 3 bases and J 5 bases, with 11 bases left between them. The CDR3 contains 13 residues. CDR3 sequence (DNA): TGTGCCAGCAGTTTCAGGGGCTTGGACGAGCAGTACGTC. Protein: CASSFRGLDEQYV.

This clonotype was counted at least ten times. The chain recombines TRBV7-6 with TRBJ1-1; D is unclear. Germline CDR1 and CDR2: SGHVS and FNYEAQ. The CDR3 consists of 13 residues. V was shortened by 5 bases and J by 2 bases, with 9 bases between the two germline ends. The CDR3 spells CASSPQINTEAFF. The CDR3 DNA is TGTGCCAGCAGCCCCCAGATAAACACTGAAGCTTTCTTT.

The CDR3 reads CASSYRMGTGAYNEQFF. In DNA, the CDR3 is TGTGCCAGCAGCTATAGAATGGGGACAGGGGCATACAATGAGCAGTTCTTC. The J gene is TRBJ2-1, the V gene TRBV7-2; 10 bases match TRBD1. CDR3 length equals 17 residues. The junction had 10 bases not matched to a gene; V was cut back by 4 bases and J by 4 bases. The V gene's germline CDR1 is SGHTA and CDR2 FQGNSA.

V and J are TRBV20-1 and TRBJ1-2; 8 nucleotides agree with TRBD1. The junction had 9 bases not matched to a gene; V was cut back by 6 bases and J by 3 bases. The CDR3 length is 14 residues. CDR1 and CDR2 from the germline V gene are DFQATT and SNEGSKA (reference sequence). The CDR3 spells CSAMGQAADYGYTF. The CDR3 DNA follows: TGCAGTGCCATGGGACAGGCGGCAGACTATGGCTACACCTTC.

The chain has TRBV15 and TRBJ2-1; 10 positions agree with TRBD2. The V segment lost 3 bases and the J segment 0 bases; nucleotides outside the gene matches: 5. The CDR3 runs 17 residues. CDR1 is LNHNV and CDR2 is YYDKDF in the germline V gene (reference sequence). The CDR3 spells CATSRELAGTSYNEQFF. The CDR3 region has the DNA TGTGCCACCAGCAGGGAACTAGCGGGAACCTCCTACAATGAGCAGTTCTTC.

This clonotype was recorded many times. The chain combines TRBV30 with TRBJ1-1; 9 bases fit TRBD1. The CDR3 consists of 14 residues. Germline assignment: CDR1 GTSNPN and CDR2 SVGIG (reference sequence). V was pared by 4 bases and J by 4 bases, with 7 bases of the junction left unmatched. CDR3 region: CAWTAGTGSTEAFF. The CDR3, as DNA: TGTGCCTGGACCGCAGGGACAGGGTCCACTGAAGCTTTCTTT.

This clonotype has only a few counts. This chain joins TRBV21-1 and TRBJ2-7; the D call TRBD2 from the table was never checked on the DNA. TRBV21-1 is flagged as a pseudogene. The CDR3 runs to 22 residues. The CDR3, as DNA: TGTGCCAGCAGCGCGAAAGCAGACACCCCGCGATGGGGAACGGATGAATCCTACGAGCAGTACGTC. As protein: CASSAKADTPRWGTDESYEQYV.

The chain couples TRBV12-5 to TRBJ2-5; 12 nucleotides align to TRBD1. V lost 4 bases and J lost 5; bases outside the gene matches: 5. Germline V gene data show CDR1 as LGHNT and CDR2 as FRNRAP. CDR3 length equals 15 residues. In DNA form, the CDR3 reads TGTGCTAGTGGTTCGACCGGGACAGGGGGCGAGACCCAGTACTTC. It specifies CASGSTGTGGETQYF.

This clonotype occurred a few times. The rearrangement uses TRBV12-3 or TRBV12-4 and TRBJ2-2; 12 bases line up with TRBD1. Germline trimming cut 6 bases from V and 4 bases from J; bases unmatched to any gene: 6. This CDR3 has 16 residues. CDR3 sequence (DNA): TGTGCCAGCAGGTCCGGGACAGGGGGCTTCACCGGGGAGCTGTTTTTT. Its protein is CASRSGTGGFTGELFF.

Notes on this clonotype: One end of the junction does not line up with germline, which may come from a read error. The genes are TRBV5-4 and TRBJ1-6; D is perhaps TRBD1 (5 bases). The CDR3 is 15 amino acids. CDR1 is SGHNT, CDR2 YYREEE, per germline (reference sequence). The DNA for the CDR3 is TGTGCCAGCAGCTTGGGAAGGCAGGGTAATTCATCCCTCCACTTT. Amino acids: CASSLGRQGNSSLHF. Variable domain in full (rest from reference TRBV5-4 and TRBJ1-6): ETGVTQSPTHLIKTRGQQVTLRCSSQSGHNTVSWYQQALGQGPQFIFQYYREEENGRGNFPPRFSGLQFPNYSSELNVNALELDDSALYLCASSLGRQGNSSLHFGNGTRLTVT.

This clonotype has at least ten counts. The chain employs TRBV20-1 and TRBJ1-5; possible D gene TRBD1, 5 bases. The CDR3 spans 14 residues. Germline-derived CDR1 and CDR2 are DFQATT and SNEGSKA (reference sequence). Trimming shortened V by 6 bases and J by 7 bases, and 19 bases separated the two germline ends. The CDR3 reads CSASSGALAQPQHF. DNA for the CDR3: TGCAGTGCGTCAAGCGGGGCGCTGGCCCAGCCCCAGCATTTT.

CDR3 nucleotides: TGTGCCAGCAGTGAAGAACCTAGCGGGGGCGACAACAATGAGCAGTTCTTC. Translation gives CASSEEPSGGDNNEQFF. V usage is TRBV2 and J usage is TRBJ2-1, with 10 bases fitting TRBD2. The CDR3 spans 17 residues. Germline-derived CDR1 and CDR2 are SNHLY and FYNNEI. Trimming removed 1 base from V and 5 bases from J; junction bases left unmatched: 8.